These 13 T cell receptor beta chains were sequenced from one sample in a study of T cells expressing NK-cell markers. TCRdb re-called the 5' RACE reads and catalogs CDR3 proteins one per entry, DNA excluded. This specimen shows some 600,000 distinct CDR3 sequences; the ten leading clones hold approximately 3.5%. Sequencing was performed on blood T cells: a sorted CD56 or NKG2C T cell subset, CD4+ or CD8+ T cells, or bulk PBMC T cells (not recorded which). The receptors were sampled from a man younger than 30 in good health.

The CDR3 loop is CASSGTGVAEAFF. The V and J genes are TRBV2 and TRBJ1-1; the D call from TCRdb, TRBD1, cannot be confirmed without DNA. The germline V gene encodes CDR1 SNHLY and CDR2 FYNNEI. This CDR3 has 13 amino acids.

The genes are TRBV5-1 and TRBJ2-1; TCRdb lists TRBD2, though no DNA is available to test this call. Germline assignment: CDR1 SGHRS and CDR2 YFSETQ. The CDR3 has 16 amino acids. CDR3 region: CASSHPGLDRDNEQFF. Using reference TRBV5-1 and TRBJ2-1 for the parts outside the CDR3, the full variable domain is KAGVTQTPRYLIKTRGQQVTLSCSPISGHRSVSWYQQTPGQGLQFLFEYFSETQRNKGNFPGRFSGRQFSNSRSEMNVSTLELGDSALYLCASSHPGLDRDNEQFFGPGTRLTVL.

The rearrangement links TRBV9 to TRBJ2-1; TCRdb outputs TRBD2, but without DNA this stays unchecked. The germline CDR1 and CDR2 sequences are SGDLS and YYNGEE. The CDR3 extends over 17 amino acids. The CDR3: CASSVESSGRADAEQFF.

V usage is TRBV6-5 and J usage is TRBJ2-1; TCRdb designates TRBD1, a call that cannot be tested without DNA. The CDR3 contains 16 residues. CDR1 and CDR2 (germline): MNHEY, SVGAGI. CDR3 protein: CASSYSGQGGYNEQFF.

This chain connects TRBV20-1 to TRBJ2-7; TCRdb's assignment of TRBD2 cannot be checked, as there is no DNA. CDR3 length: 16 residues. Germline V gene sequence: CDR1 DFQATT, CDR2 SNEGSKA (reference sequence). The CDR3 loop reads CSARDETSLKKYEQYF.

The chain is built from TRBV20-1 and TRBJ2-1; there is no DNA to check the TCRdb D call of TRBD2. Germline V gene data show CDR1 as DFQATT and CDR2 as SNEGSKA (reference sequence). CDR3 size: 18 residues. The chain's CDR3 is CSARDWGLAGVSGNEQFF.

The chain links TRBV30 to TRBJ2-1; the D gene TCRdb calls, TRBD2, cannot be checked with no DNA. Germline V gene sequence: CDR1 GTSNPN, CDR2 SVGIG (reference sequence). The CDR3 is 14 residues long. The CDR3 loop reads CACEISGRNHEQFF. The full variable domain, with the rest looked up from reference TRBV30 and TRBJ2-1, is SQTIHQWPATLVQPVGSPLSLECTVEGTSNPNLYWYRQAAGRGLQLLFYSVGIGQISSEVPQNLSASRPQDRQFILSSKKLLLSDSGFYLCACEISGRNHEQFFGPGTRLTVL.

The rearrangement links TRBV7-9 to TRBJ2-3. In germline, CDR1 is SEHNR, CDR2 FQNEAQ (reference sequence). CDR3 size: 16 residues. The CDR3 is CASSFSPSGSTDTQYF.

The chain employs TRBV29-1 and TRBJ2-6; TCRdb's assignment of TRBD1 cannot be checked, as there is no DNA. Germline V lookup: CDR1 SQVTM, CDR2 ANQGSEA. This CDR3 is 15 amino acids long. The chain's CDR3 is CSVPNRDDGANVLTF.

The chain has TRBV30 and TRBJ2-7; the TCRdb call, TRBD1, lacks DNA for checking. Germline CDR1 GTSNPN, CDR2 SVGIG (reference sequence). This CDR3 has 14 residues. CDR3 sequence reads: CAWSVRRGGDEQYF.

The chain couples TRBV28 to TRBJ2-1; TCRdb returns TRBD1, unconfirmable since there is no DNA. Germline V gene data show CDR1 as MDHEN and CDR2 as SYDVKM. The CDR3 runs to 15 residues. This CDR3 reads CASSLWAGSYNEQFF.

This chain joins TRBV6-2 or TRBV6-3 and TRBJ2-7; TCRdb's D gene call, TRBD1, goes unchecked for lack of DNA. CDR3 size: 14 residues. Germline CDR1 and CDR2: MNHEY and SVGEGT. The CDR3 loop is CASKTGQGLYEQYF.

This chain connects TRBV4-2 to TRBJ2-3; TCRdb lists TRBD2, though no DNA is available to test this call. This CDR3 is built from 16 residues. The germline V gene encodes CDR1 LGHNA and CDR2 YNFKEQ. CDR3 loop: CASSYLEGSRTDTQYF.